This T cell receptor beta chain was identified during a study of blood T cell repertoires in COVID-19. On the study more broadly: The analysed material was cDNA or gDNA that came from T cells, B-cell-depleted T cells, or PBMCs.

Per germline, CDR1 MDHEN and CDR2 SYDVKM. The CDR3 is 14 amino acids. J lost 7 bases, V lost 6 bases, and 7 bases had no gene match. Everyone who took part was 18 to 89 years old, and they came from 20 to 25 US areas. Only a few counts were recorded for this clone. The method was immunoSEQ multiplex PCR; TCRdb's version includes in-frame clones alone and lacks a portion of them. Of 300,000 to 400,000 clones in the sample, roughly 85% are singletons; the top ten hold 1.9%. The sample consisted of PBMCs or T cells enriched from blood (not recorded which). The chain couples TRBV28 to TRBJ1-4; 8 bases align to TRBD1. The clonotype was recovered from a woman aged 25 to 39 who had been exposed to COVID-19. Here the CDR3 reads CASRVQGGSEKLFF. In DNA form, the CDR3 reads TGTGCCAGCAGAGTACAGGGGGGTAGTGAAAAACTGTTTTTT.